This TCR beta chain was captured in a study of blood T cell repertoires in COVID-19. Background on the study: Sample material is recorded as cDNA or gDNA derived from T cells, B-cell-depleted T cells, or PBMCs.

Clones were sequenced by immunoSEQ multiplex PCR, and TCRdb holds only the in-frame ones, with some missing. The table records over 45,000 clones, approximately 88% of them present only once. There are 14 residues in the CDR3. Deletions cut 3 bases from V and 3 bases from J, with 9 bases between. Germline CDR1 is LNHDA and CDR2 is SQIVND (reference sequence). The chain couples TRBV19 to TRBJ1-5; a weak D match, TRBD1 (5 bases). Sequencing used peripheral blood. The TCR comes from a middle-aged man with COVID-19, enrolled during active disease. This CDR3 reads CASSISRVNQPQHF. CDR3 nucleotide sequence: TGTGCCAGTAGTATTAGCAGGGTCAATCAGCCCCAGCATTTT. The whole variable domain, filled in from reference TRBV19 and TRBJ1-5, reads DGGITQSPKYLFRKEGQNVTLSCEQNLNHDAMYWYRQDPGQGLRLIYYSQIVNDFQKGDIAEGYSVSREKKESFPLTVTSAQKNPTAFYLCASSISRVNQPQHFGDGTRLSIL.